The T cell receptor beta chain described here comes from a study of T cells after yellow fever vaccination. The wider study: Preparation of the low-cell-number fractions used SMART-Seq v4 Ultra Low Input.

The study, taken as a whole, reports: Among primary-vaccination clones, most reappeared after the booster, at approximately 96% for CD4 and 85% to 90% for CD8. Researchers cautioned that FACS-sorted repertoires could harbor abundant clonotypes contaminating from the bulk population. Overlap between CD4 and CD8 compartments was detected for a small share of clonotypes.

TCRdb re-derived calls from the 5' RACE reads in MiXCR, one entry per CDR3 protein. The sample carries 450,000 to 650,000 distinct CDR3 sequences, about 13% recorded once. Concerning this clonotype itself: As yet, its antigen is unknown.

Germline V gene sequence: CDR1 LNHDA, CDR2 SQIVND (reference sequence). There are 16 residues in the CDR3. V was clipped by 3 bases and J by 2 bases, with 14 bases between them. This chain uses TRBV19 with TRBJ2-1; weak D call: TRBD2 (6 bases). The specimen was PBMCs, collected on the day of the yellow fever booster vaccination. The clonotype was recovered from a man under 40 who received the YFV17D yellow fever vaccine. CDR3 in DNA: TGTGCCAGTAGTATCGTCGGTGCGGGAACCTACAATGAGCAGTTCTTC. It encodes CASSIVGAGTYNEQFF.